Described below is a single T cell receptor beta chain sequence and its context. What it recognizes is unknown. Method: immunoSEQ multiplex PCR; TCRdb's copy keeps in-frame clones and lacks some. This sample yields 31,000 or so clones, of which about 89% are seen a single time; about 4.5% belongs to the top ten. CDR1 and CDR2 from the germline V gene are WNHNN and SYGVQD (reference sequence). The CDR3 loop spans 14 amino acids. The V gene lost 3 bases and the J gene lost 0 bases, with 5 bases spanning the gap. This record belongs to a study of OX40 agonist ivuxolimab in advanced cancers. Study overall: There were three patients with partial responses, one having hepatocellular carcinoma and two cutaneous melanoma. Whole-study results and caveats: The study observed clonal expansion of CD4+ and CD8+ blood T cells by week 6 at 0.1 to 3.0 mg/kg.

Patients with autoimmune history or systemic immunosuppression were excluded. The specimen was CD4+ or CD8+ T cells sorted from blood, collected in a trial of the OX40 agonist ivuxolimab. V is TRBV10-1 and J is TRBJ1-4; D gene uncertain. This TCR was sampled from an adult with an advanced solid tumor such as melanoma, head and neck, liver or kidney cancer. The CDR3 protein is CASSDSATNEKLFF. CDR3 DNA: TGCGCCAGCAGTGATAGTGCAACTAATGAAAAACTGTTTTTT.